Sequencing of this T cell receptor beta chain was carried out in a study of cytomegalovirus exposure and HLA in healthy donors. The study's findings and limits: Generally TCR sequences proved uncommon, though certain public TCRs appeared in numerous donors. Sequencing had likely introduced a cluster of highly shared sequence variants as an artifact.

As for this clone: Its antigen remains unidentified.

This CDR3 is built from 14 residues. In germline, CDR1 is LNHDA, CDR2 SQIVND (reference sequence). After removal of 7 bases from V and 8 bases from J, the junction contained 11 bases not matched to a gene. It was with 60 Vbeta and 13 Jbeta primers that the PCR ran. Method: immunoSEQ multiplex PCR; TCRdb's copy keeps in-frame clones and lacks some. The sample has roughly 80,000 clones. The sequence came from a man over 45 in good health and CMV-seronegative. Sequencing was carried out using PBMCs. The J gene is TRBJ1-3, the V gene TRBV19, with 7 bases identical to TRBD1. CDR3 coding DNA: TGTGCCAGTACCTCGGACAGGCCGGGGGACACCATATATTTT. Protein sequence: CASTSDRPGDTIYF.